This T cell receptor beta chain originates from a study of blood T cell repertoires in COVID-19. At the level of the study: Researchers got acute and convalescent COVID-19 samples from the United States, Italy and Spain. T cells, B-cell-depleted T cells, or PBMCs supplied cDNA or gDNA.

Some clones are missing from TCRdb's copy, which holds only in-frame ones; the method was immunoSEQ multiplex PCR. This sample has 95,000 to 150,000 clones, with about four fifths found just once. Between the trimmed V and J ends, which lost 5 bases and 0 bases, there was a span of 7 bases. Germline V gene data show CDR1 as SGHTA and CDR2 as FQGNSA. CDR3 length equals 13 residues. The sample taken for sequencing was peripheral blood. The clonotype originates from a woman aged 70-85 years with acute or convalescent COVID-19. The rearrangement uses TRBV7-2 and TRBJ1-1; D unresolved. In DNA, the CDR3 is TGTGCCAGCAGCGTTCAGGTGAACACTGAAGCTTTCTTT. Protein sequence: CASSVQVNTEAFF.